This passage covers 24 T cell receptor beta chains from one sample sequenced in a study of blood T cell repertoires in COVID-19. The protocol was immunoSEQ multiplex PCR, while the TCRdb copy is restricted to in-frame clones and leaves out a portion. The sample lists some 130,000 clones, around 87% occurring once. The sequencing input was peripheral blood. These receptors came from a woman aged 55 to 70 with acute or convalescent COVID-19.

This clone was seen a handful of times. The CDR3 spells CASSTTGTSSYEQYF. CDR3 DNA sequence: TGTGCCAGCAGTACCACCGGGACTTCCTCCTACGAGCAGTACTTC. V and J are TRBV28 and TRBJ2-7; perhaps TRBD2 as D (6 bases). The CDR3 extends over 15 amino acids. The germline V and J ends were trimmed by 5 bases and 0 bases, with 14 bases remaining between them. Germline lookup yields CDR1 MDHEN and CDR2 SYDVKM.

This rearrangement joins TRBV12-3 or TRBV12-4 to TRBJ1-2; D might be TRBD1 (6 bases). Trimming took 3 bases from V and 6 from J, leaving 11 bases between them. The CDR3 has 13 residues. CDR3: CASSFAGVNGYTF. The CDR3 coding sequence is TGTGCCAGCAGTTTCGCAGGGGTAAATGGCTACACCTTC.

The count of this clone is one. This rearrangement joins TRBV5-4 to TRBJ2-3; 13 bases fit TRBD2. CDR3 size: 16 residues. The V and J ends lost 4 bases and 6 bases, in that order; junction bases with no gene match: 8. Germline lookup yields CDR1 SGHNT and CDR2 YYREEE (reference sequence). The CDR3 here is CASSGRTSGRTDTQYF. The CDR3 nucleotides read TGTGCCAGCAGCGGGCGGACTAGCGGGAGAACGGATACGCAGTATTTT.

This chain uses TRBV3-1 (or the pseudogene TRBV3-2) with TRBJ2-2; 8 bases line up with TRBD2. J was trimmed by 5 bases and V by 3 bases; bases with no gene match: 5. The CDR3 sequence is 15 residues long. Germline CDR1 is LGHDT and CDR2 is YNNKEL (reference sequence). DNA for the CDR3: TGTGCCAGCAGCCAGGGGACTAGTGGTACCGGGGAGCTGTTTTTT. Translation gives CASSQGTSGTGELFF.

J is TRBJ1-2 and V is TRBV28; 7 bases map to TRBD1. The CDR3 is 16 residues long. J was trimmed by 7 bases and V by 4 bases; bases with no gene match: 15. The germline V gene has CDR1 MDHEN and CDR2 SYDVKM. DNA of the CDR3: TGTGCCAGCAGTTCCGACCGACAGGGCAGGCGTGGTGGCTACACCTTC. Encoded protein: CASSSDRQGRRGGYTF.

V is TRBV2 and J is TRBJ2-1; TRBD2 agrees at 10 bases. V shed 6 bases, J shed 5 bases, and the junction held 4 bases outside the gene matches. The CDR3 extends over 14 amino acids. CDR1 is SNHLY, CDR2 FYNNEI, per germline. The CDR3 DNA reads TGTGCCAGCAGCTGGACTAGCGGCAACAATGAGCAGTTCTTC. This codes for CASSWTSGNNEQFF.

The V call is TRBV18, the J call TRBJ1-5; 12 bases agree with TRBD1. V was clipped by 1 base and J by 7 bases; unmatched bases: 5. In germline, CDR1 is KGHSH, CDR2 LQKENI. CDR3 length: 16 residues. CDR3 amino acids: CASSPLGTGGEQPQHF. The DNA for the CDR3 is TGTGCCAGCTCACCACTCGGGACAGGGGGCGAGCAGCCCCAGCATTTT. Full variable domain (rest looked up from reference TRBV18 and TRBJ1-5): NAGVMQNPRHLVRRRGQEARLRCSPMKGHSHVYWYRQLPEEGLKFMVYLQKENIIDESGMPKERFSAEFPKEGPSILRIQQVVRGDSAAYFCASSPLGTGGEQPQHFGDGTRLSIL.

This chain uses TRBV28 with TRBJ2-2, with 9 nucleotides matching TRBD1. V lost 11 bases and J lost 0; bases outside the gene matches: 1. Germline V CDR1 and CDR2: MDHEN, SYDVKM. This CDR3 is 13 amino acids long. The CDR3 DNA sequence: TGTGCCGGACAGGGGTCGAACACCGGGGAGCTGTTTTTT. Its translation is CAGQGSNTGELFF.

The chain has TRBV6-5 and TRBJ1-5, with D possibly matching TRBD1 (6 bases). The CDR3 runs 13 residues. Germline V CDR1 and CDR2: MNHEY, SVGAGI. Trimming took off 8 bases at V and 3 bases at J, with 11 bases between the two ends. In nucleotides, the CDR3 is TGTGCCAGCGGAGGACAGCTCAATCAGCCCCAGCATTTT. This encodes CASGGQLNQPQHF.

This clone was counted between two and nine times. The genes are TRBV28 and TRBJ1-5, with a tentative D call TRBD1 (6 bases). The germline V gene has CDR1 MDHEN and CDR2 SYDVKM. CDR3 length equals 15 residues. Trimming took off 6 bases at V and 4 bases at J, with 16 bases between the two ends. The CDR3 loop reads CASSPGHNWNQPQHF. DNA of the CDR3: TGTGCCAGCAGCCCGGGACATAACTGGAATCAGCCCCAGCATTTT.

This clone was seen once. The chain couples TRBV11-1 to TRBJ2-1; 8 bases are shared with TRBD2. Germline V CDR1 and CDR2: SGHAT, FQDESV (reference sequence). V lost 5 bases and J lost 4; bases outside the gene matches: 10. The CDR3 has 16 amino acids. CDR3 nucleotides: TGTGCCAGCAGCCGATTCTCAGCGGGAGCTTACAATGAGCAGTTCTTC. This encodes CASSRFSAGAYNEQFF.

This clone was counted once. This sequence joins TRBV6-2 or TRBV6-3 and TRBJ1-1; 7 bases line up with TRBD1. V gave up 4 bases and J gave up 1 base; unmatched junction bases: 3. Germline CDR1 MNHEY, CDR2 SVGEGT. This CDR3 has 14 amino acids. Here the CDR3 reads CASSWTGRNTEAFF. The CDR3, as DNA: TGTGCCAGCAGTTGGACAGGCCGGAACACTGAAGCTTTCTTT.

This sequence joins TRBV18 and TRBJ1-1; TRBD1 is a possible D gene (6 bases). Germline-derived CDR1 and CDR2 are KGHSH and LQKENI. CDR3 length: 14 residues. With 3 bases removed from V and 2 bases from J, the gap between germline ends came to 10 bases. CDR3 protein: CASSPKGVNTEAFF. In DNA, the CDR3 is TGTGCCAGCTCACCCAAGGGGGTTAACACTGAAGCTTTCTTT. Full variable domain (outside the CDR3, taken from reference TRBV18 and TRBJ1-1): NAGVMQNPRHLVRRRGQEARLRCSPMKGHSHVYWYRQLPEEGLKFMVYLQKENIIDESGMPKERFSAEFPKEGPSILRIQQVVRGDSAAYFCASSPKGVNTEAFFGQGTRLTVV.

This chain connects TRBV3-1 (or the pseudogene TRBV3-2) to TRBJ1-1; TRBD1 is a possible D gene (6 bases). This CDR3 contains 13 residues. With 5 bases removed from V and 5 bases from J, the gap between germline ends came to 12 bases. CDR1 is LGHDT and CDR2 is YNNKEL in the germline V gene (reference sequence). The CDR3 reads CASSLQGGTEAFF. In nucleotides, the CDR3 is TGTGCCAGCAGCTTACAGGGAGGGACTGAAGCTTTCTTT.

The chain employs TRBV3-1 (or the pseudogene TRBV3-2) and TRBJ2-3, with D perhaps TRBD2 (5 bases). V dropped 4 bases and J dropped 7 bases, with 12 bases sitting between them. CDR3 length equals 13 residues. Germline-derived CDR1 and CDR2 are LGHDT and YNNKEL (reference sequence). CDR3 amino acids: CASSPGMGNTQYF. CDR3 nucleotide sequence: TGTGCCAGCAGCCCGGGGATGGGGAATACGCAGTATTTT.

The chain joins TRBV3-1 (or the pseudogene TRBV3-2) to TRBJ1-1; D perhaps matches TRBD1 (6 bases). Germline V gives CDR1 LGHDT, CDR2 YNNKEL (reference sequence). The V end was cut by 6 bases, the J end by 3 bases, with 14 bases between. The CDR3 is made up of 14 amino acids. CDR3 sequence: CASSGGGGYTEAFF. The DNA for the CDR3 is TGTGCCAGCAGTGGGGGAGGGGGTTACACTGAAGCTTTCTTT.

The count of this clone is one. The CDR3 spells CASSLEGGSNQPQHF. The CDR3 DNA sequence: TGCGCCAGCAGCTTGGAGGGGGGGAGCAATCAGCCCCAGCATTTT. The rearrangement joins TRBV5-1 to TRBJ1-5, with D possibly TRBD1 on 6 matching bases. The CDR3 sequence is 15 residues long. Germline CDR1 SGHRS, CDR2 YFSETQ. V lost 0 bases and J 1 base, leaving 8 bases between the germline ends.

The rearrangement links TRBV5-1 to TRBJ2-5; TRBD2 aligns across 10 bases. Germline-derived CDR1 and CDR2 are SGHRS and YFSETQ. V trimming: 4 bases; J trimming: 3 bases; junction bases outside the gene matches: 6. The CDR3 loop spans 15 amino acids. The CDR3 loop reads CASSNGAGGEETQYF. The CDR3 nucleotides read TGCGCCAGCAGCAACGGAGCGGGAGGGGAAGAGACCCAGTACTTC.

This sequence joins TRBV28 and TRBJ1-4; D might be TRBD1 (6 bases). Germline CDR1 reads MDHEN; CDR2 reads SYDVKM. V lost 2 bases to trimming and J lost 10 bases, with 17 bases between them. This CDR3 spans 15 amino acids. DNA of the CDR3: TGTGCCAGCAGTTTAGTCGGGACAAGCGGCCTAAAACTGTTTTTT. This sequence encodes CASSLVGTSGLKLFF.

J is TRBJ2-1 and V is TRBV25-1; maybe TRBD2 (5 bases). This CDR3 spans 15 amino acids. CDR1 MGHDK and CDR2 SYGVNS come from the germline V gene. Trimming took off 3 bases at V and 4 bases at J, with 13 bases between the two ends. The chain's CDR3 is CASSESGPHYNEQFF. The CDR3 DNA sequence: TGTGCCAGCAGTGAGAGCGGCCCCCATTACAATGAGCAGTTCTTC. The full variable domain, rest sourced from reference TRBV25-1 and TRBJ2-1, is EADIYQTPRYLVIGTGKKITLECSQTMGHDKMYWYQQDPGMELHLIHYSYGVNSTEKGDLSSESTVSRIRTEHFPLTLESARPSHTSQYLCASSESGPHYNEQFFGPGTRLTVL.

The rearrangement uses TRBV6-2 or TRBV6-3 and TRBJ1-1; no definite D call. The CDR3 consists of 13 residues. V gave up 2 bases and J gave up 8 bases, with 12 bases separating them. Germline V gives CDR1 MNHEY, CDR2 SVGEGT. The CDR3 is CASSYPGVSEAFF. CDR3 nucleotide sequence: TGTGCCAGCAGTTACCCCGGGGTCAGCGAAGCTTTCTTT.

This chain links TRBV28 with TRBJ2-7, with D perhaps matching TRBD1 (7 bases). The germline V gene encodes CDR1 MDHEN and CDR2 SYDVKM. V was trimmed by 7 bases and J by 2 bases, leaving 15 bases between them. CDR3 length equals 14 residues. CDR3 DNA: TGTGCCAGCATCCGGAGGGGGCCTACCTACGAGCAGTACTTC. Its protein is CASIRRGPTYEQYF.

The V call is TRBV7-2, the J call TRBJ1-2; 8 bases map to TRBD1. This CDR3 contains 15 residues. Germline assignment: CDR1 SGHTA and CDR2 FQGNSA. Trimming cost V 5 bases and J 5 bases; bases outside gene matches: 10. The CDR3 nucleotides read TGTGCCAGCAGCACCGGGACAGGAGTAAAGTATGGCTACACCTTC. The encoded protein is CASSTGTGVKYGYTF.

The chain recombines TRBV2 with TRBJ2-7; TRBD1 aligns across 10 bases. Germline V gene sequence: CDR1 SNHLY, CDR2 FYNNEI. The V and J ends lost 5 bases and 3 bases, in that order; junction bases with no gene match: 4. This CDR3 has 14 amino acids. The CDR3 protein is CASSPDRGIYEQYF. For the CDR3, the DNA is TGTGCCAGCAGTCCGGACAGGGGGATCTACGAGCAGTACTTC.